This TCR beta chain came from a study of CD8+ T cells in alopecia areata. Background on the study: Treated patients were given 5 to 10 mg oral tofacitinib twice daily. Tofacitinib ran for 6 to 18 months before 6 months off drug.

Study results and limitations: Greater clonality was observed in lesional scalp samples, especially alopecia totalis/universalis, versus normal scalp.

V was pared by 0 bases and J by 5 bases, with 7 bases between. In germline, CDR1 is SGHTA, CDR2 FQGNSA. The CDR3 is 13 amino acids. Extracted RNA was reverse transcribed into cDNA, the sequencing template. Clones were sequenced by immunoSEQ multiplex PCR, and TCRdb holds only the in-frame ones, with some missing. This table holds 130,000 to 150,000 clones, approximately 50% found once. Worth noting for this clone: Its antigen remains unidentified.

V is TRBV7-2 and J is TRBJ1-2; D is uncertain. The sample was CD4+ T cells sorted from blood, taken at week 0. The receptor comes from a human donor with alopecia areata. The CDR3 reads CASSLARQYGYTF. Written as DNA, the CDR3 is TGTGCCAGCAGCTTAGCGCGCCAGTATGGCTACACCTTC.